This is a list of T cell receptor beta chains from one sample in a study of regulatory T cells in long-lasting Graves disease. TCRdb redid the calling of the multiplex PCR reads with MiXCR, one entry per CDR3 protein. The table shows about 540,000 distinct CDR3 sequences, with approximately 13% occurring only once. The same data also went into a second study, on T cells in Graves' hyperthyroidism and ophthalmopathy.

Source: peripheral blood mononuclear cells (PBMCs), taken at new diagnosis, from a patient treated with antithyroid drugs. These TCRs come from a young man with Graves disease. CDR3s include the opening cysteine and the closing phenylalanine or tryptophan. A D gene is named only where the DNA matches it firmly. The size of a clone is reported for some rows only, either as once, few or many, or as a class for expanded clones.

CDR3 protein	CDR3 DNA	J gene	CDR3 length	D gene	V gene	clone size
CATSRAEWADTQYF	TGTGCCACCAGCAGAGCGGAGTGGGCAGATACGCAGTATTTT	TRBJ2-3	14	NA	TRBV15	NA
CSAEEGEGTQYF	TGCAGTGCAGAAGAGGGGGAGGGAACGCAGTATTTT	TRBJ2-3	12	NA	TRBV20-1	many
CASSPGRLAGVYQETQYF	TGTGCCAGCAGCCCTGGGCGGCTAGCGGGAGTCTATCAAGAGACCCAGTACTTC	TRBJ2-5	18	TRBD2	TRBV11-2	many
CASSDTAATDTQYF	TGTGCCAGCAGTGACACAGCGGCCACAGATACGCAGTATTTT	TRBJ2-3	14	NA	TRBV6-1	many
CASSTLTGRETQYF	TGTGCCAGCAGCACATTGACAGGGCGAGAGACCCAGTACTTC	TRBJ2-5	14	TRBD1	TRBV7-2	many
CASSVDHPYNEQFF	TGTGCCAGCAGCGTAGATCACCCCTACAATGAGCAGTTCTTC	TRBJ2-1	14	NA	TRBV9	NA
CASRLDPQVYNEQFF	TGTGCCAGCAGACTGGATCCACAAGTCTACAATGAGCAGTTCTTC	TRBJ2-1	15	NA	TRBV28	many
CASTWTGQPQHF	TGTGCCAGCACTTGGACAGGGCAGCCCCAGCATTTT	TRBJ1-5	12	TRBD1	TRBV28	NA
CASSPGTSLLVTDTQYF	TGTGCCAGCAGCCCGGGGACTAGCCTTTTGGTCACAGATACGCAGTATTTT	TRBJ2-3	17	TRBD2	TRBV7-9	NA
CASSLATGNQPQHF	TGCGCCAGCAGCTTGGCAACAGGGAATCAGCCCCAGCATTTT	TRBJ1-5	14	NA	TRBV5-1	many
CSASPAGYDIQYF	TGCAGTGCTAGCCCGGCGGGGTATGACATTCAGTACTTC	TRBJ2-4	13	NA	TRBV20-1	many
CASSPGTGAQETQYF	TGTGCCAGCAGCCCCGGGACAGGGGCGCAAGAGACCCAGTACTTC	TRBJ2-5	15	TRBD1	TRBV12-3/TRBV12-4	many
CASSPGRNQNEKLFF	TGTGCCAGTAGTCCGGGACGGAACCAAAATGAAAAACTGTTTTTT	TRBJ1-4	15	NA	TRBV19	NA
CATSAHVTTGELFF	TGTGCCACCAGTGCCCACGTCACCACCGGGGAGCTGTTTTTT	TRBJ2-2	14	NA	TRBV24-1	many
CASSLLEAGLYEQYF	TGTGCCAGCAGCTTATTGGAAGCGGGCCTCTACGAGCAGTACTTC	TRBJ2-7	15	NA	TRBV5-4	NA
CASSTGLAGDIPEQYF	TGTGCCAGCAGTACGGGACTAGCGGGAGACATTCCCGAGCAGTACTTC	TRBJ2-7	16	TRBD2	TRBV12-3/TRBV12-4	many
CASSRGGSSYEQYF	TGTGCCAGCAGCCGCGGGGGAAGTAGCTACGAGCAGTACTTC	TRBJ2-7	14	TRBD2	TRBV7-9	many
CASQPGLADNEQFF	TGTGCCAGCCAACCGGGACTAGCGGACAATGAGCAGTTCTTC	TRBJ2-1	14	TRBD2	TRBV18	NA
CASSFGVWVHEQYF	TGCGCCAGCAGCTTTGGGGTATGGGTCCACGAGCAGTACTTC	TRBJ2-7	14	NA	TRBV5-1	few
CAIRDRAYEQYF	TGTGCCATCCGGGACAGGGCTTACGAGCAGTACTTC	TRBJ2-7	12	TRBD1	TRBV2	many
CASSQDWNPRGEQYF	TGCGCCAGCAGCCAAGATTGGAACCCGAGGGGCGAGCAGTACTTC	TRBJ2-7	15	NA	TRBV4-1	few
CASSLEGSQQYF	TGTGCCAGCAGCTTGGAGGGTAGCCAGCAGTACTTC	TRBJ2-7	12	NA	TRBV11-2	many
CASSEWGSILTDTQYF	TGTGCCAGCAGTGAATGGGGCAGCATTCTCACAGATACGCAGTATTTT	TRBJ2-3	16	NA	TRBV25-1	few
CASSAAGSDTQYF	TGTGCCAGCAGCGCCGCCGGTTCAGATACGCAGTATTTT	TRBJ2-3	13	NA	TRBV7-9	many
CASREEKNTEAFF	TGTGCCAGCAGGGAGGAGAAGAACACTGAAGCTTTCTTT	TRBJ1-1	13	NA	TRBV2	many
CASSLKLTGPYEQYF	TGTGCCAGCAGCTTAAAATTAACAGGGCCTTACGAGCAGTACTTC	TRBJ2-7	15	NA	TRBV12-3/TRBV12-4	NA
CASSRSFRTDTQYF	TGTGCCAGCAGCCGTTCCTTCAGGACAGATACGCAGTATTTT	TRBJ2-3	14	NA	TRBV12-3/TRBV12-4	many
CASSFGGSVDTQYF	TGTGCCAGCAGCTTCGGCGGGAGTGTCGATACGCAGTATTTT	TRBJ2-3	14	TRBD2	TRBV7-9	few
CASSPLPGQGSLETQYF	TGTGCCAGCTCACCGCTACCGGGACAGGGCTCGTTAGAGACCCAGTACTTC	TRBJ2-5	17	TRBD1	TRBV18	NA
CASSLALRASGNEQYF	TGTGCCAGCAGTTTAGCGCTAAGAGCTAGCGGAAACGAGCAGTACTTC	TRBJ2-7	16	TRBD2	TRBV12-3/TRBV12-4	many
CAISDAGGSGSDTQYF	TGTGCCATCAGTGACGCGGGAGGCTCTGGATCAGATACGCAGTATTTT	TRBJ2-3	16	TRBD2	TRBV10-3	few
CASSLLAASYEQYF	TGCGCCAGCAGCTTGTTGGCCGCCTCCTACGAGCAGTACTTC	TRBJ2-7	14	NA	TRBV5-1	NA
CSAGTSGKDTQYF	TGCAGCGCCGGGACTAGCGGGAAGGATACGCAGTATTTT	TRBJ2-3	13	TRBD2	TRBV29-1	few
CASSFATPLNEQFF	TGTGCCAGCAGTTTCGCGACTCCCCTCAATGAGCAGTTCTTC	TRBJ2-1	14	NA	TRBV12-3/TRBV12-4	once
CASTGFMTDTQYF	TGTGCCAGCACCGGGTTTATGACAGATACGCAGTATTTT	TRBJ2-3	13	NA	TRBV7-2	many
CSVEGGATALYEQYF	TGCAGCGTAGAGGGAGGTGCAACCGCTCTCTACGAGCAGTACTTC	TRBJ2-7	15	NA	TRBV29-1	many
CASSQDRASGSPYEQYF	TGTGCCAGCAGCCAAGATAGGGCTAGCGGGAGCCCGTACGAGCAGTACTTC	TRBJ2-7	17	TRBD2	TRBV3-1	NA
CASSLAGNSPLHF	TGTGCCAGCAGCTTGGCCGGGAATTCACCCCTCCACTTT	TRBJ1-6	13	NA	TRBV5-6	many
CASSTSGAIQETQYF	TGTGCCAGTAGTACCTCAGGAGCCATCCAAGAGACCCAGTACTTC	TRBJ2-5	15	NA	TRBV19	NA
CASSGQGDGQPQHF	TGTGCCAGCAGTGGGCAGGGAGATGGCCAGCCCCAGCATTTT	TRBJ1-5	14	NA	TRBV2	many
CASRPDWASGEQYF	TGTGCCAGTAGACCAGACTGGGCCTCTGGCGAGCAGTACTTC	TRBJ2-7	14	NA	TRBV19	NA
CASRRTGVRHLFF	TGTGCCAGCCGCCGGACAGGGGTACGCCATTTGTTTTTT	TRBJ1-4	13	TRBD1	TRBV6-2/TRBV6-3	few
CASSETGVSGNTIYF	TGTGCCAGCAGTGAAACGGGGGTCTCTGGAAACACCATATATTTT	TRBJ1-3	15	NA	TRBV2	many
CASSIETGSHEQYF	TGTGCCAGTAGTATAGAAACAGGGAGCCACGAGCAGTACTTC	TRBJ2-7	14	NA	TRBV19	once
CASSPIRTPSTTDTQYF	TGTGCCAGTAGTCCCATCCGGACCCCGAGCACGACAGATACGCAGTATTTT	TRBJ2-3	17	NA	TRBV19	many
CASSDSSSPYF	TGTGCCAGCAGTGATTCATCAAGTCCGTACTTC	TRBJ2-7	11	NA	TRBV2	many
CASSAGQIRSGNTIYF	TGTGCCAGCAGTGCCGGACAGATTAGATCTGGAAACACCATATATTTT	TRBJ1-3	16	NA	TRBV12-3/TRBV12-4	many
CASSDRRTGELFF	TGTGCCAGCAGTGACAGGAGGACCGGGGAGCTGTTTTTT	TRBJ2-2	13	NA	TRBV2	many
CASSLARAPYESYTF	TGTGCCAGCAGCTTAGCCCGGGCCCCATATGAAAGCTACACCTTC	TRBJ1-2	15	NA	TRBV11-2	many
CATSQSPGRGETQYF	TGTGCCACCAGCCAGAGCCCCGGGAGGGGGGAGACCCAGTACTTC	TRBJ2-5	15	TRBD2	TRBV15	NA
CASSSSTSGSRMSGELFF	TGTGCCAGCAGCTCTTCGACTAGCGGGAGTAGGATGAGCGGGGAGCTGTTTTTT	TRBJ2-2	18	TRBD2	TRBV7-9	few
CASSWDRGIYEQFF	TGTGCCAGCAGTTGGGACAGGGGTATCTATGAGCAGTTCTTC	TRBJ2-1	14	TRBD1	TRBV12-3/TRBV12-4	many
CASSQVQEYEQYF	TGTGCCAGCAGCCAAGTACAGGAGTACGAGCAGTACTTC	TRBJ2-7	13	NA	TRBV3-1	few